These 5 T cell receptor beta chains were all obtained from the same sample, sequenced in a study of lymphopenia after photon versus proton radiotherapy. Only in-frame clones appear in the TCRdb table, and some are missing; sequencing was by immunoSEQ multiplex PCR. The sample lists about 24,000 clones, roughly 82% occurring once. The sample was peripheral blood, taken from a patient treated with proton-based radiotherapy. The source of these receptors is a woman in her sixties or seventies with pancreatic cancer.

This CDR3 reads CASSLVPRGGPGETQYF. The CDR3 DNA is TGTGCCAGCAGCTTGGTTCCCAGGGGCGGTCCGGGAGAGACCCAGTACTTC. This chain uses TRBV5-5 with TRBJ2-5, with D perhaps matching TRBD1 (6 bases). Germline CDR1 reads SGHKS; CDR2 reads YYEKEE (reference sequence). Deletions cut 0 bases from V and 4 bases from J, with 19 bases between. This CDR3 is built from 17 residues.

This rearrangement joins TRBV9 to TRBJ1-1; D remains ambiguous. Germline loops: CDR1 SGDLS, CDR2 YYNGEE. This CDR3 comprises 13 residues. Trimming left V 1 base short and J 0 bases short, with 4 bases between. The CDR3 sequence: CASSVQVNTEAFF. CDR3 in DNA: TGTGCCAGCAGCGTACAGGTGAACACTGAAGCTTTCTTT.

This clone was counted only a few times. The chain links TRBV6-1 to TRBJ1-5; unclear D gene. V was cut by 0 bases and J by 7 bases, with 10 bases left in between. The CDR3 spans 14 residues. From germline, CDR1 is MNHNS and CDR2 SASEGT. In DNA form, the CDR3 reads TGTGCCAGCAGTGAAGCGCGGGTCCGACAGCCCCAGCATTTT. Translated, it gives CASSEARVRQPQHF.

This clone appeared a few times. J is TRBJ2-1 and V is TRBV5-3, with 14 bases lining up with TRBD2. TRBV5-3 is assigned to the ORF class and has an uncertain function. The CDR3 spans 18 residues. J was trimmed by 4 bases and V by 3 bases; bases with no gene match: 9. CDR3: CARSWLGLAGALYNEQFF. The CDR3 nucleotides are TGTGCCAGAAGCTGGCTGGGACTAGCGGGAGCGCTATACAATGAGCAGTTCTTC.

This clone appeared a single time. The CDR3 sequence: CASSDLAGRYNEQFF. The CDR3 DNA reads TGTGCCAGCAGTGATCTAGCGGGCCGCTACAATGAGCAGTTCTTC. The chain has TRBV25-1 and TRBJ2-1; 8 bases are a match to TRBD2. The CDR3 loop spans 15 amino acids. The ends lost 3 bases at V and 3 bases at J; junction bases unmatched: 4. Per germline, CDR1 MGHDK and CDR2 SYGVNS. Complete variable domain (other parts from reference TRBV25-1 and TRBJ2-1): EADIYQTPRYLVIGTGKKITLECSQTMGHDKMYWYQQDPGMELHLIHYSYGVNSTEKGDLSSESTVSRIRTEHFPLTLESARPSHTSQYLCASSDLAGRYNEQFFGPGTRLTVL.